This entry describes one T cell receptor (beta chain). The CDR3 length is 13 residues. The V segment lost 6 bases and the J segment 5 bases; nucleotides outside the gene matches: 5. Germline-derived CDR1 and CDR2 are MDHEN and SYDVKM. This record belongs to a study of T cell changes during pregnancy in multiple sclerosis. Here immunoSEQ multiplex PCR was the method, and the copy in TCRdb shows in-frame clones only, minus some. Here the sample spans roughly 40,000 clones, 80% to 95% being singletons. The TCR was taken from a female donor with multiple sclerosis, enrolled in a pregnancy study. J is TRBJ2-7 and V is TRBV28; 9 positions agree with TRBD1. Material: CD4+ T cells from peripheral blood mononuclear cells, obtained in the third trimester of pregnancy. CDR3 in amino acids: CASRSDRGHEQYF. CDR3 sequence (DNA): TGTGCCAGCAGATCGGACAGGGGCCACGAGCAGTACTTC. Filled out from reference TRBV28 and TRBJ2-7, the complete variable domain reads DVKVTQSSRYLVKRTGEKVFLECVQDMDHENMFWYRQDPGLGLRLIYFSYDVKMKEKGDIPEGYSVSREKKERFSLILESASTNQTSMYLCASRSDRGHEQYFGPGTRLTVT.